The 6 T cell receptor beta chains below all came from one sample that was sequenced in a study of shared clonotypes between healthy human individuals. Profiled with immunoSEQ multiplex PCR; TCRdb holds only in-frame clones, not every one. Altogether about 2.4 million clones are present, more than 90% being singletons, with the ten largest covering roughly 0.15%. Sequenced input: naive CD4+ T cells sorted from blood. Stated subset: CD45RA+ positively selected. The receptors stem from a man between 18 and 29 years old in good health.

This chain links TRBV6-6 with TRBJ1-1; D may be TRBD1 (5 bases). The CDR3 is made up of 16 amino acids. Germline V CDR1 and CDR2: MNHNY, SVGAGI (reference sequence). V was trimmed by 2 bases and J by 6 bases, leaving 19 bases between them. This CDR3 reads CASSYDRGLGVAEAFF. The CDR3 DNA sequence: TGTGCCAGCAGTTACGACCGTGGACTAGGGGTCGCTGAAGCTTTCTTT.

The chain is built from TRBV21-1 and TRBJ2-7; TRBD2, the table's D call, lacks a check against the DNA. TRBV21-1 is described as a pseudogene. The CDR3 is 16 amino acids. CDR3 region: CASSAPRAERRNEQYF. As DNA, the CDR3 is TGTGCCAGCAGCGCCCCCCGGGCCGAGAGGAGGAACGAGCAGTACTTC.

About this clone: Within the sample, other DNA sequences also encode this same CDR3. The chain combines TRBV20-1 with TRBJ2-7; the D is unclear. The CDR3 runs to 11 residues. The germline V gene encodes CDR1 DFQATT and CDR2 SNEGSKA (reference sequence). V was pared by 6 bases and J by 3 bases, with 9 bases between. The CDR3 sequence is CSALSDYEQYF. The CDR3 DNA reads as TGCAGTGCCCTGTCCGACTACGAGCAGTACTTC.

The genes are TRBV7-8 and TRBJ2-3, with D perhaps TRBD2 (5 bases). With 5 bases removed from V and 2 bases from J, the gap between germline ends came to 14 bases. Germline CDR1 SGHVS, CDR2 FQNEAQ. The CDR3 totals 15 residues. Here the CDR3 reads CASSPTGTHTDTQYF. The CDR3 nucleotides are TGTGCCAGCAGCCCGACGGGAACCCACACAGATACGCAGTATTTT.

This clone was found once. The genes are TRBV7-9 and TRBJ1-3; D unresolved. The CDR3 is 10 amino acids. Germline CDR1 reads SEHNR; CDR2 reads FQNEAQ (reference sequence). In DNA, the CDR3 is TGTATTATCTCTGGAAACACCATATATTTT. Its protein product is CIISGNTIYF.

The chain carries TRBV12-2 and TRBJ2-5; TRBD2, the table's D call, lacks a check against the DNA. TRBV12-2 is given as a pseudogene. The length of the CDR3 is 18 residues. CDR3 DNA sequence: TGTGCAAGTCGCTTAGAGACTCGGTGGATAGCGGGAGTGGAGACCCAGTACTTC. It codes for CASRLETRWIAGVETQYF.